This T cell receptor beta chain was captured by sequencing in a study of shared clonotypes between healthy human individuals. Overall study findings and caveats: It was anticipated that sequencing depth would influence how many clonotypes donors shared.

Germline loops: CDR1 MDHEN, CDR2 SYDVKM. Trimming took off 6 bases at V and 6 bases at J, with 15 bases between the two ends. CDR3 length: 14 residues. This clone appeared a few times. Its antigen is not known. Method: immunoSEQ multiplex PCR; TCRdb's copy keeps in-frame clones and lacks some. The profile shows more than 2,000,000 clones, 85% to 95% of them singletons. The receptor's source is a man younger than 30 in good health. Some clones in this sample may be carry-over from other donors' samples. The gene calls are TRBV28 and TRBJ1-5; D call uncertain. What was sequenced was naive CD4+ T cells from PBMCs. Sample subset: CD45RA+ positively selected. CDR3: CASSPHWLRQPQHF. In DNA, the CDR3 is TGTGCCAGCAGCCCACATTGGTTGCGTCAGCCCCAGCATTTT.